A single T cell receptor beta chain is shown here with its context. Its antigen is still unknown. Qualities for individual bases were not recorded, and no much larger clone is one base off. These data originate in a study of CD8 T cells in Susac syndrome (dated by TCRdb to between 2019 and 2020). Some background on the complete study: The study used repertoire sequencing to test whether antigen drove CD8+ T cell activation and differentiation in Susac syndrome. The study compared CD8+ T cell repertoire clonality among about a dozen healthy donors, 14 Susac syndrome patients and fewer than 19 multiple sclerosis patients. Beyond this particular receptor, the publication reports: The study acknowledged that relatively few individuals were included in the TCR sequencing and HLA analysis.

The cysteine opens and the phenylalanine closes a CDR3 of 15 amino acids. The retained sequence is limited to the CDR3, 45 bases, with the frame set at the first base. Trimmed from V: 3 bases; trimmed from J: 9 bases; junction bases lacking a gene match: 10. RNA was extracted using the RNeasy kit, and 0.5 to 1 microgram was reverse transcribed with random hexamers. The immunoSEQ multiplex PCR assay, covering 54 Vbeta and 13 Jbeta segments, was used to amplify TCR beta CDR3 regions. To correct PCR amplification bias, a synthetic template baseline was used for both primer optimization and computational correction. As for the authors' bioinformatics: Only productive sequences were kept, with reads annotated to V, D and J genes according to IMGT and analyzed in immunoSEQ Analyzer. Clonality was calculated as one minus the Shannon entropy normalized by log2 of the number of productive unique sequences. For each patient and control, public and private clones were evaluated within the 100 most prevalent clones. Susac-specific clones were defined as absent from healthy and MS cohorts, 850 to 1,300 published viral clones and other ImmuneACCESS disease sequences. TCRdb reanalyzed the raw reads on its own, using fastp at Q25 for trimming and MiXCR for clone calling, and kept in-frame beta chains. Each entry merges the rows of one CDR3 protein and shows their most common DNA and genes. The V and J calls follow TCRdb's processing rather than the paper's. In this sample the table shows some 150,000 distinct CDR3 sequences, approximately 94% of which occur a single time. Jointly, the top ten make up around 0.21% of the sample.

Peripheral blood CD8+ and CD4+ T cells from healthy donors, Susac syndrome patients and multiple sclerosis patients were profiled by high-throughput TCR beta sequencing. The multiple sclerosis controls were treatment-naive patients who had stable or active relapsing-remitting disease and met the revised McDonald criteria. Bulk CD8+ and CD4+ T cells were purified by magnetic negative isolation, whereas CD8+ TEMRA cells were enriched by FACS. Blood was collected in EDTA tubes and processed within 24 hours, with PBMCs isolated through density gradient centrifugation. PBMCs intended for TCR sequencing were frozen in liquid nitrogen and were later thawed in a 37 degrees C water bath. Purity of sorted or isolated CD4+, CD8+ and CD8+ TEMRA cells was at least 90%.

Sequences were obtained from CD8+ T cells from PBMCs. The chain links TRBV12-3 or TRBV12-4 with TRBJ1-5; 8 central nucleotides agree with TRBD1. This clonotype was obtained from a human donor with multiple sclerosis. This receptor carries the CDR3 CASSLRAGGVWPQHF. The nucleotide sequence is given as TGTGCCAGCAGTTTGAGGGCAGGGGGCGTTTGGCCCCAGCATTTT.